This passage covers 16 T cell receptor beta chains from one sample sequenced in a study of breast tumors, draining lymph nodes, adjacent tissues. TCRdb fed the multiplex PCR reads into MiXCR, producing one record per CDR3 protein. Of roughly 19,000 distinct CDR3 sequences in the sample, 50% were seen once. Sample: breast tumor tissue. These receptors all stem from a female donor with breast cancer. Some clones in this sample may be carry-over from other donors' samples.

The table lists this clonotype with many counts. This chain connects TRBV19 to TRBJ1-3; D uncertain. The V gene lost 6 bases and the J gene lost 0 bases, with 9 bases spanning the gap. The germline V gene encodes CDR1 LNHDA and CDR2 SQIVND (reference sequence). The length of the CDR3 is 14 residues. CDR3 bases: TGTGCCAGTAGGGAACAGAGCTCTGGAAACACCATATATTTT. It specifies CASREQSSGNTIYF. The entire variable domain, with the rest obtained from reference TRBV19 and TRBJ1-3, is as follows: DGGITQSPKYLFRKEGQNVTLSCEQNLNHDAMYWYRQDPGQGLRLIYYSQIVNDFQKGDIAEGYSVSREKKESFPLTVTSAQKNPTAFYLCASREQSSGNTIYFGEGSWLTVV.

The CDR3 DNA sequence: TGTGCCAGCAGCCTGCGTCGGACAGCACAAGAGACCCAGTACTTC. Protein product: CASSLRRTAQETQYF. This chain joins TRBV5-5 and TRBJ2-5; D is perhaps TRBD1 (6 bases). This CDR3 comprises 15 residues. Germline values: CDR1 SGHKS, CDR2 YYEKEE (reference sequence). The germline V and J ends were trimmed by 4 bases and 2 bases, with 15 bases remaining between them.

The chain couples TRBV11-1 to TRBJ2-1; D unclear. The CDR3 sequence is 13 residues long. Trimming removed 0 bases from V and 5 bases from J, with 5 bases in between. In germline, CDR1 is SGHAT, CDR2 FQDESV (reference sequence). CDR3 in amino acids: CASSLASDNEQFF. CDR3 sequence (DNA): TGTGCCAGCAGCTTAGCATCGGACAATGAGCAGTTCTTC.

This chain connects TRBV7-9 to TRBJ2-1; D is unclear. The V gene lost 5 bases and the J gene lost 5 bases, with 4 bases spanning the gap. Per germline, CDR1 SEHNR and CDR2 FQNEAQ (reference sequence). The CDR3 sequence is 11 residues long. CDR3 coding DNA: TGTGCCAGCAGCCCAGACAATGAGCAGTTCTTC. Its protein is CASSPDNEQFF.

To note about this clonotype: A junction boundary mismatches the germline segment, possibly from a read error. The chain recombines TRBV29-1 with TRBJ2-1, with TRBD2 identical over 13 bases. This CDR3 contains 15 residues. The germline gives CDR1 SQVTM, CDR2 ANQGSEA. The CDR3 DNA is TGCAGCATTGAAGGAGGGACTAGCGGGGTAGTAGAGCAGTTCTTC. This sequence encodes CSIEGGTSGVVEQFF.

In its sample, this clonotype was seen many times. V and J are TRBV7-3 and TRBJ2-3, with 12 bases fitting TRBD2. CDR3 size: 17 residues. Germline V lookup: CDR1 SGHTA, CDR2 FQGTGA. Unmatched junction bases numbered 8, after V lost 2 bases and J lost 5 bases. CDR3 sequence reads: CASSLGLAGGPEDTQYF. The CDR3 nucleotides are TGTGCCAGCAGCTTAGGTCTAGCGGGAGGGCCTGAAGATACGCAGTATTTT.

V gene TRBV15 combines with J gene TRBJ2-3, with 11 bases matching TRBD2. CDR1 and CDR2 (germline): LNHNV, YYDKDF (reference sequence). The CDR3 is 15 amino acids. Trimming removed 9 bases from V and 4 bases from J; junction bases left unmatched: 9. The CDR3 is CATSVLAGEADTQYF. CDR3 DNA: TGTGCCACGAGCGTACTAGCGGGAGAGGCAGATACGCAGTATTTT.

The CDR3: CARSRGDSGNHYGYTF. CDR3 in DNA: TGTGCCAGAAGCAGGGGGGACTCTGGAAACCACTATGGCTACACCTTC. The chain has TRBV2 and TRBJ1-2; 7 bases fit TRBD1. Trimming took 9 bases from V and 3 from J; bases not matched to a gene: 16. This CDR3 contains 16 residues. Germline CDR1 is SNHLY and CDR2 is FYNNEI.

The chain has TRBV5-4 and TRBJ1-2, with D unclear. This CDR3 comprises 14 residues. The V end lost 1 base, the J end lost 1 base, and 8 bases lay between the germline ends. Per the germline V gene, CDR1 is SGHNT and CDR2 is YYREEE (reference sequence). In DNA form, the CDR3 reads TGTGCCAGCAGCTTGATCGGGTTTAACTATGGCTACACCTTC. As protein: CASSLIGFNYGYTF.

This clonotype has a count of ten or more. V and J are TRBV3-1 and TRBJ2-1; D is unresolved. There are 14 residues in the CDR3. Germline-derived CDR1 and CDR2 are LGHDT and YNNKEL (reference sequence). V lost 4 bases to trimming and J lost 3 bases, with 10 bases between them. In nucleotides, the CDR3 is TGTGCCAGCAGCCTTATAGCTGGCTACAATGAGCAGTTCTTC. Translation gives CASSLIAGYNEQFF.

Regarding this clonotype: In this CDR3 the conserved last residue, phenylalanine or tryptophan, is missing, so a read error is likely. This chain links TRBV20-1 with TRBJ2-7, with TRBD2 identical over 10 bases. The CDR3 is 17 amino acids. The ends lost 6 bases at V and 5 bases at J; junction bases unmatched: 19. CDR1 is DFQATT and CDR2 is SNEGSKA in the germline V gene (reference sequence). CDR3 amino acids: CSAEGLAEGVESHEQYL. CDR3 DNA: TGCAGTGCGGAAGGACTAGCGGAAGGGGTGGAGTCCCACGAGCAGTACCTC.

The chain employs TRBV12-3 or TRBV12-4 and TRBJ2-7; the match to TRBD1 covers 11 bases. The CDR3 loop spans 14 amino acids. Losses at the gene ends were 6 bases for V and 3 bases for J; bases not matched to a gene: 4. The CDR3 DNA reads as TGTGCCAGCAGGGGACAGGGGGACAACTACGAGCAGTACTTC. Translation: CASRGQGDNYEQYF.

A word on this clonotype: The conserved closing phenylalanine or tryptophan is absent in this CDR3, likely reflecting a read error. This chain connects TRBV30 to TRBJ2-3; D ambiguous. Between the trimmed V and J ends, which lost 8 bases and 0 bases, there was a span of 15 bases. This CDR3 has 14 amino acids. From germline, CDR1 is GTSNPN and CDR2 SVGIG (reference sequence). The CDR3 nucleotides are TGTGCCCACATTCGACTTACTAGCACAGATACGCAGTATCTT. Translated: CAHIRLTSTDTQYL.

V gene TRBV7-2 combines with J gene TRBJ1-2; perhaps TRBD1 as D (5 bases). Germline CDR1 is SGHTA and CDR2 is FQGNSA. The CDR3 spans 13 residues. Trimming pared 2 bases from V and 2 bases from J, leaving 6 bases between. This CDR3 is CASSLNRNYGYTF. The CDR3 region has the DNA TGTGCCAGCAGCTTAAACAGGAACTATGGCTACACCTTC.

The chain has TRBV20-1 and TRBJ1-1, with D hard to call. Germline CDR1 is DFQATT and CDR2 is SNEGSKA (reference sequence). This CDR3 is built from 11 residues. The V end lost 2 bases, the J end lost 5 bases, and 6 bases lay between the germline ends. CDR3 nucleotide sequence: TGCAGTGCTAGATCGGGAACTGAAGCTTTCTTT. It encodes CSARSGTEAFF.

The chain employs TRBV18 and TRBJ2-7; unclear D gene. This CDR3 region has 10 residues. Trimming took off 6 bases at V and 12 bases at J, with 12 bases between the two ends. Per germline, CDR1 KGHSH and CDR2 LQKENI. DNA of the CDR3: TGTGCCAGCTCCCAGACATCTGTGTACTTC. Translation gives CASSQTSVYF.